Below, 27 T cell receptor beta chains from the same sample are listed, as sequenced in a study of cytomegalovirus exposure and HLA in healthy donors. Primers included in the PCR were 60 Vbeta and 13 Jbeta primers. Libraries were prepared by immunoSEQ multiplex PCR; TCRdb keeps only in-frame clonotypes and omits some of them. The profile shows some 190,000 clones, roughly four fifths of them singletons. Source material: PBMCs. The receptors derive from a young man in good health and CMV-seronegative.

This chain links TRBV19 with TRBJ1-2; D is possibly TRBD1 (6 bases). This CDR3 spans 15 amino acids. Trimming took off 1 base at V and 8 bases at J, with 17 bases between the two ends. Germline CDR1 is LNHDA and CDR2 is SQIVND (reference sequence). In DNA, the CDR3 is TGTGCCAGTAGTATAGGCCGTACAGGGAGTGGAGGCTACACCTTC. Translating gives CASSIGRTGSGGYTF.

J is TRBJ1-3 and V is TRBV9; D is possibly TRBD1 (5 bases). The V gene's germline CDR1 is SGDLS and CDR2 YYNGEE. The CDR3 sequence is 16 residues long. Deletions cut 1 base from V and 2 bases from J, with 13 bases between. The CDR3 coding sequence is TGTGCCAGCAGCGTATCATGGACAACTGCTGGAAACACCATATATTTT. This sequence encodes CASSVSWTTAGNTIYF. The variable domain in full, with the rest retrieved from reference TRBV9 and TRBJ1-3, is DSGVTQTPKHLITATGQRVTLRCSPRSGDLSVYWYQQSLDQGLQFLIQYYNGEERAKGNILERFSAQQFPDLHSELNLSSLELGDSALYFCASSVSWTTAGNTIYFGEGSWLTVV.

The chain has TRBV19 and TRBJ1-4; 7 nucleotides line up with TRBD1. Germline lookup yields CDR1 LNHDA and CDR2 SQIVND (reference sequence). This CDR3 region has 19 residues. Trimming took 4 bases from V and 0 from J; bases not matched to a gene: 14. Here the CDR3 reads CASSTLRRGVDATNEKLFF. CDR3 DNA sequence: TGTGCCAGTAGTACCCTCCGCAGGGGGGTTGACGCAACTAATGAAAAACTGTTTTTT.

CDR3 amino acids: CASSRRTGGYEQYF. CDR3 sequence (DNA): TGTGCCAGCAGTCGCCGGACAGGGGGTTACGAGCAGTACTTC. V is TRBV11-1 and J is TRBJ2-7; 10 bases match TRBD1. There are 14 residues in the CDR3. Per germline, CDR1 SGHAT and CDR2 FQDESV (reference sequence). V dropped 6 bases and J dropped 4; count of bases not matched to a gene: 6.

This clone was found a few times. CDR3 amino acids: CASSSTGLDTEAFF. The CDR3 DNA reads TGTGCCAGCAGCTCCACAGGGTTGGACACTGAAGCTTTCTTT. This chain uses TRBV7-2 with TRBJ1-1; D might be TRBD1 (6 bases). The CDR3 contains 14 residues. Germline V gene lookup returns CDR1 SGHTA and CDR2 FQGNSA. The V gene lost 4 bases and the J gene lost 3 bases, with 12 bases spanning the gap.

This chain links TRBV7-8 with TRBJ1-1; possibly TRBD1 for D (5 bases). The length of the CDR3 is 15 residues. Germline V gene data show CDR1 as SGHVS and CDR2 as FQNEAQ. V lost 1 base and J 7 bases, leaving 16 bases between the germline ends. CDR3 nucleotides: TGTGCCAGCAGCTTAGTCGGGGACTCGGCACTTGAAGCTTTCTTT. It is translated as CASSLVGDSALEAFF.

V is TRBV9 and J is TRBJ1-1; D possibly corresponds to TRBD1 (5 bases). The CDR3 is made up of 14 amino acids. Trimming shortened V by 4 bases and J by 5 bases, and 15 bases separated the two germline ends. CDR1 and CDR2 from the germline V gene are SGDLS and YYNGEE. The CDR3 sequence is CASSPPSGGTEAFF. The CDR3 DNA sequence: TGTGCCAGCAGCCCCCCGAGTGGGGGGACTGAAGCTTTCTTT.

The chain employs TRBV5-4 and TRBJ2-7; TRBD1 matches 9 bases. The germline V gene encodes CDR1 SGHNT and CDR2 YYREEE (reference sequence). This CDR3 is 16 amino acids long. The V gene end was trimmed by 3 bases and the J gene end by 4 bases; junction bases not matched to a gene: 11. CDR3 loop: CASSSWGQGLKYEQYF. CDR3 sequence (DNA): TGTGCCAGCAGCTCGTGGGGACAGGGACTTAAGTACGAGCAGTACTTC. Full variable domain (missing parts from reference TRBV5-4 and TRBJ2-7): ETGVTQSPTHLIKTRGQQVTLRCSSQSGHNTVSWYQQALGQGPQFIFQYYREEENGRGNFPPRFSGLQFPNYSSELNVNALELDDSALYLCASSSWGQGLKYEQYFGPGTRLTVT.

This clone was detected only once. The J gene is TRBJ2-3, the V gene TRBV18, with 13 bases that match TRBD2. CDR3 length: 16 residues. The germline V gene has CDR1 KGHSH and CDR2 LQKENI. The V segment lost 4 bases and the J segment 2 bases; nucleotides outside the gene matches: 3. CDR3 loop: CASSRGTSGATDTQYF. Here the CDR3 DNA reads TGTGCCAGCTCACGTGGGACTAGCGGGGCCACAGATACGCAGTATTTT.

This chain links TRBV27 with TRBJ2-2; D unclear. The CDR3 is made up of 16 amino acids. With 2 bases removed from V and 0 bases from J, the gap between germline ends came to 10 bases. Germline assignment: CDR1 MNHEY and CDR2 SMNVEV (reference sequence). In DNA, the CDR3 is TGTGCCAGCAGTTTAAGCAGGCAACCGAACACCGGGGAGCTGTTTTTT. Amino acids: CASSLSRQPNTGELFF.

This chain uses TRBV15 with TRBJ1-1; D is perhaps TRBD1 (6 bases). Germline CDR1 is LNHNV and CDR2 is YYDKDF (reference sequence). Trimming removed 0 bases at V and 5 bases at J, with 10 bases between. The CDR3 totals 14 residues. CDR3 nucleotides: TGTGCCACCAGCAGAGAAGGGGGAAGAACTGAAGCTTTCTTT. This encodes CATSREGGRTEAFF.

Only one count was recorded for this clone. The CDR3, as DNA: TGTGCCAGTAGTAATGGACTAGCGGGAGCCTCAGATACGCAGTATTTT. This gives the protein CASSNGLAGASDTQYF. This rearrangement joins TRBV19 to TRBJ2-3; TRBD2 aligns across 13 bases. The CDR3 extends over 16 amino acids. Germline-derived CDR1 and CDR2 are LNHDA and SQIVND (reference sequence). V gave up 4 bases and J gave up 4 bases; unmatched junction bases: 5.

The chain combines TRBV14 with TRBJ2-7, with unresolved D. Trimming pared 4 bases from V and 1 base from J, leaving 20 bases between. The germline V gene encodes CDR1 SGHDN and CDR2 FVKESK. The CDR3 has 17 amino acids. This CDR3 is CASSRPPLPFGSYEQYF. The CDR3 bases are TGTGCCAGCAGCCGACCCCCCCTCCCCTTCGGGTCCTACGAGCAGTACTTC.

The chain uses TRBV6-6 and TRBJ2-1, with 13 bases lining up with TRBD2. Germline trimming cut 2 bases from V and 7 bases from J; bases unmatched to any gene: 5. CDR1 and CDR2 from the germline V gene are MNHNY and SVGAGI (reference sequence). There are 16 residues in the CDR3. The CDR3 sequence: CASSYPTSGGANEQFF. In DNA, the CDR3 is TGTGCCAGCAGTTACCCTACTAGCGGGGGGGCGAATGAGCAGTTCTTC.

This chain links TRBV19 with TRBJ1-1, with 9 bases identical to TRBD1. Germline V gene sequence: CDR1 LNHDA, CDR2 SQIVND (reference sequence). This CDR3 region has 15 residues. V dropped 8 bases and J dropped 1; count of bases not matched to a gene: 8. The CDR3 loop is CASGSGTGRNTEAFF. The CDR3 coding sequence is TGTGCCAGTGGGTCAGGGACAGGGAGGAACACTGAAGCTTTCTTT.

This clone was observed a few times. J is TRBJ2-1 and V is TRBV9; TRBD2 aligns across 9 bases. This CDR3 is 17 amino acids long. V lost 0 bases and J lost 4; bases outside the gene matches: 8. CDR1 SGDLS and CDR2 YYNGEE come from the germline V gene. The CDR3 DNA sequence: TGTGCCAGCAGCGTAGCCCCAAGCGGGGGGCAATACAATGAGCAGTTCTTC. It specifies CASSVAPSGGQYNEQFF.

The chain recombines TRBV27 with TRBJ1-2; 9 bases are shared with TRBD1. This CDR3 has 15 residues. CDR1 is MNHEY and CDR2 is SMNVEV in the germline V gene (reference sequence). J lost 2 bases, V lost 5 bases, and 6 bases had no gene match. The CDR3 DNA sequence: TGTGCCAGCAGTCCATACGGACAGGGGAACTATGGCTACACCTTC. This encodes CASSPYGQGNYGYTF.

This chain connects TRBV5-6 to TRBJ1-6; TRBD1 might be the D (5 bases). Germline values: CDR1 SGHDT, CDR2 YYEEEE. This CDR3 contains 15 residues. Trimming took 2 bases from V and 5 from J, leaving 11 bases between them. In nucleotides, the CDR3 is TGTGCCAGCAGCTTACGGACACTCAATAATTCACCCCTCCACTTT. It encodes CASSLRTLNNSPLHF.

The V and J genes are TRBV14 and TRBJ2-1, with D unclear. Germline V lookup: CDR1 SGHDN, CDR2 FVKESK. Trimming left V 4 bases short and J 8 bases short, with 12 bases between. CDR3 size: 13 residues. This CDR3 is CASSRTRGDEQFF. The CDR3 bases are TGTGCCAGCAGCCGCACGCGCGGCGATGAGCAGTTCTTC.

The rearrangement links TRBV5-1 to TRBJ2-5; D possibly corresponds to TRBD2 (5 bases). This CDR3 contains 15 residues. V was shortened by 4 bases and J by 2 bases, with 15 bases between the two germline ends. Looked up from germline, CDR1 is SGHRS and CDR2 is YFSETQ. CDR3: CASSPRTRRQETQYF. The CDR3 coding sequence is TGCGCCAGCAGCCCTAGGACTCGCCGACAAGAGACCCAGTACTTC.

The J gene is TRBJ1-5, the V gene TRBV28; D possibly corresponds to TRBD1 (6 bases). Germline lookup yields CDR1 MDHEN and CDR2 SYDVKM. The CDR3 extends over 15 amino acids. Trimming cost V 7 bases and J 3 bases, with 16 bases left between them. Here the CDR3 DNA reads TGTGCCAGCAAGTTCCAGGGGAGGGTCAATCAGCCCCAGCATTTT. Its protein is CASKFQGRVNQPQHF.

The V call is TRBV7-8, the J call TRBJ2-1; a weak D match, TRBD2 (6 bases). V was pared by 5 bases and J by 0 bases, with 14 bases between. The CDR3 is 16 residues long. Germline CDR1 is SGHVS and CDR2 is FQNEAQ. The CDR3: CASSPKGRSSYNEQFF. DNA of the CDR3: TGTGCCAGCAGCCCCAAGGGGAGGAGCTCCTACAATGAGCAGTTCTTC.

The chain recombines TRBV2 with TRBJ2-2; 9 bases are shared with TRBD1. There are 16 residues in the CDR3. Germline lookup yields CDR1 SNHLY and CDR2 FYNNEI. V gave up 5 bases and J gave up 4 bases; unmatched junction bases: 8. The CDR3 is CASSLRQGVSTGELFF. The DNA for the CDR3 is TGTGCCAGCAGTCTTAGACAGGGGGTGAGCACCGGGGAGCTGTTTTTT.

The genes are TRBV27 and TRBJ2-7; 9 bases align to TRBD1. The V and J ends lost 3 bases and 4 bases, in that order; junction bases with no gene match: 7. The CDR3 is 15 amino acids. From germline, CDR1 is MNHEY and CDR2 SMNVEV (reference sequence). The chain's CDR3 is CASSFSWTGEYEQYF. The CDR3 DNA sequence: TGTGCCAGCAGTTTCTCTTGGACAGGGGAGTACGAGCAGTACTTC.

The chain links TRBV7-2 to TRBJ1-1; 7 bases align to TRBD1. V gave up 6 bases and J gave up 1 base; unmatched junction bases: 2. Per germline, CDR1 SGHTA and CDR2 FQGNSA. The CDR3 runs to 13 residues. Written as DNA, the CDR3 is TGTGCCAGCAGAAGGGACAGGAACACTGAAGCTTTCTTT. Protein sequence: CASRRDRNTEAFF.

This clone was counted a single time. The chain uses TRBV5-1 and TRBJ1-4; weak D call: TRBD1 (5 bases). Per germline, CDR1 SGHRS and CDR2 YFSETQ. V was shortened by 4 bases and J by 7 bases, with 14 bases between the two germline ends. CDR3 length equals 14 residues. CDR3 coding DNA: TGCGCCAGCAGCCCGGGGGGGAATGGTGAAAAACTGTTTTTT. Translation: CASSPGGNGEKLFF.

The CDR3 sequence is CASSPQSPGLGANVLTF. The CDR3 bases are TGTGCCAGCAGCCCGCAATCCCCAGGGTTGGGGGCCAACGTCCTGACTTTC. The rearrangement uses TRBV7-3 and TRBJ2-6; possibly TRBD1 for D (5 bases). Trimming stripped 5 bases from V and 4 bases from J, with 18 bases between. The CDR3 is 17 residues long. Germline lookup yields CDR1 SGHTA and CDR2 FQGTGA.